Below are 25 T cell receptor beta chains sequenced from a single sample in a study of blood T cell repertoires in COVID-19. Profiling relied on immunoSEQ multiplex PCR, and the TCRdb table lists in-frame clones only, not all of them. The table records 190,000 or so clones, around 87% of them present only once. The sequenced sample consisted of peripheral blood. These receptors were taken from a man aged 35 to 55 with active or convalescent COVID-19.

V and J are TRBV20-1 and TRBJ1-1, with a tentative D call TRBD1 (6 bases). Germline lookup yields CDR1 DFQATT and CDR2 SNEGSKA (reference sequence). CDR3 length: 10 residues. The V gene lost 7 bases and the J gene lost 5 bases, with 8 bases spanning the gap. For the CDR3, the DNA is TGCAGTGGGGGGCGGACTGAAGCTTTCTTT. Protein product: CSGGRTEAFF.

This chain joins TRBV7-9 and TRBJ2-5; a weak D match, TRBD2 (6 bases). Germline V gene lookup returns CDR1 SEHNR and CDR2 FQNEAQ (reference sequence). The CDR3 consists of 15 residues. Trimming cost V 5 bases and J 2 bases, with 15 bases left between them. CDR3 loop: CASSGPRLGQETQYF. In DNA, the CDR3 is TGTGCCAGCAGCGGGCCGCGACTAGGACAAGAGACCCAGTACTTC.

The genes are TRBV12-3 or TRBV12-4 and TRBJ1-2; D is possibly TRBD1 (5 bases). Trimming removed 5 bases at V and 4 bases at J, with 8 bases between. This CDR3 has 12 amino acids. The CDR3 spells CASSPGGYGYTF. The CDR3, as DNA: TGTGCCAGCAGTCCGGGGGGCTATGGCTACACCTTC.

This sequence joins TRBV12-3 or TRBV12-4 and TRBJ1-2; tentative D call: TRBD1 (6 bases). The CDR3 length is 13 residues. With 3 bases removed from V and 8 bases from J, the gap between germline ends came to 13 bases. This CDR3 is CASSFGRGEGYTF. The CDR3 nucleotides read TGTGCCAGCAGTTTCGGCAGGGGTGAGGGCTACACCTTC.

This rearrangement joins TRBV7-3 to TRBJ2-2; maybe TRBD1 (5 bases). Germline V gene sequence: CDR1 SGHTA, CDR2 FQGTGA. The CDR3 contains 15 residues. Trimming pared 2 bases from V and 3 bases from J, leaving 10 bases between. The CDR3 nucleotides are TGTGCCAGCAGCTTATCAGGGTTGGACACCGGGGAGCTGTTTTTT. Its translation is CASSLSGLDTGELFF.

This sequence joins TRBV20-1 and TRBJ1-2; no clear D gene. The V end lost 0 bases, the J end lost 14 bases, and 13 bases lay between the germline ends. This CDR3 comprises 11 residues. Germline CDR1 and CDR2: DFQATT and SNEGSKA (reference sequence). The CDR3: CSAREGRAETF. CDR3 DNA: TGCAGTGCTAGAGAAGGACGAGCGGAAACCTTC.

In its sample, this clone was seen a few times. Here the CDR3 DNA reads TGTGCCACCAGTGACACGGGACAGGGGATCGGTCAAGCTTTCTTT. Protein sequence: CATSDTGQGIGQAFF. V is TRBV24-1 and J is TRBJ1-1; 10 bases agree with TRBD1. Germline V CDR1 and CDR2: KGHDR, SFDVKD. Germline trimming cut 4 bases from V and 9 bases from J; bases unmatched to any gene: 10. CDR3 length: 15 amino acids.

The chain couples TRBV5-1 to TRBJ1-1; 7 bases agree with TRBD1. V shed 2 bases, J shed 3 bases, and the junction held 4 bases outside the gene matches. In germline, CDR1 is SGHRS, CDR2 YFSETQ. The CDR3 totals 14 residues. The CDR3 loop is CASSFKGGDTEAFF. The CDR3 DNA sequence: TGCGCCAGCAGCTTCAAAGGGGGCGACACTGAAGCTTTCTTT.

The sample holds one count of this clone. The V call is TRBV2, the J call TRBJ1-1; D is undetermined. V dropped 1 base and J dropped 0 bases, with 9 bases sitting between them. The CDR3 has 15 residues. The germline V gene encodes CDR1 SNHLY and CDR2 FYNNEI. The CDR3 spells CASSEVELMNTEAFF. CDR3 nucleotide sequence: TGTGCCAGCAGTGAAGTGGAGTTGATGAACACTGAAGCTTTCTTT. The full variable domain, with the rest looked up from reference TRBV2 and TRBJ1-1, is EPEVTQTPSHQVTQMGQEVILRCVPISNHLYFYWYRQILGQKVEFLVSFYNNEISEKSEIFDDQFSVERPDGSNFTLKIRSTKLEDSAMYFCASSEVELMNTEAFFGQGTRLTVV.

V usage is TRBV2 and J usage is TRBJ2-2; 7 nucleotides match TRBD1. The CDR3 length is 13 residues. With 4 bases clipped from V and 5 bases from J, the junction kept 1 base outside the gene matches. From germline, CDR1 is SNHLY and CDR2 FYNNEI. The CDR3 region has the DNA TGTGCCAGCAGTGGACAGGGAACCGGGGAGCTGTTTTTT. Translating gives CASSGQGTGELFF.

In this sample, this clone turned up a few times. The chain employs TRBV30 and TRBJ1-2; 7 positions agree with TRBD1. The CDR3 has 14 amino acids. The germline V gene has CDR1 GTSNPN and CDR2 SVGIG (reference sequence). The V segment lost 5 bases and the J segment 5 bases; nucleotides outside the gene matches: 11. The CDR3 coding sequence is TGTGCCTGGGGCAGGGGGAGACAGACGTATGGCTACACCTTC. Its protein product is CAWGRGRQTYGYTF.

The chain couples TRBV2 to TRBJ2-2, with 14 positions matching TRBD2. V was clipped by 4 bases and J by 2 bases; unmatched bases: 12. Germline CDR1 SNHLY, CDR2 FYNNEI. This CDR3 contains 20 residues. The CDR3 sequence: CASSVWSGLAGGHNTGELFF. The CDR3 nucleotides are TGTGCCAGCAGTGTGTGGTCCGGACTAGCGGGGGGCCATAACACCGGGGAGCTGTTTTTT.

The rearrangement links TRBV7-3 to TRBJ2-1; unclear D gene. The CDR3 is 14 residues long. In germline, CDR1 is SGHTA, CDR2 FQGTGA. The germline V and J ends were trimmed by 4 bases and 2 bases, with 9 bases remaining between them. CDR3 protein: CASSSTRAYNEQFF. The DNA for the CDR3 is TGTGCCAGCAGCTCAACTCGGGCCTACAATGAGCAGTTCTTC.

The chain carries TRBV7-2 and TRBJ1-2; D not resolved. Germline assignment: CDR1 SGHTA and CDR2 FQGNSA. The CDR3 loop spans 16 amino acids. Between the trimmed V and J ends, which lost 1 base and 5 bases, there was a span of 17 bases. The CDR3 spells CASSLDIGSGPYGYTF. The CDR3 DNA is TGTGCCAGCAGCTTAGATATAGGGAGTGGGCCATATGGCTACACCTTC.

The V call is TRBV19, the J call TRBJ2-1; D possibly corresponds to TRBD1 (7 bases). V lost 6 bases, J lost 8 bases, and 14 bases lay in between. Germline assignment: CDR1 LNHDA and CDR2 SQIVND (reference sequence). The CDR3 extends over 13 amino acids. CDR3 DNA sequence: TGTGCCAGTAGCCGACTCAGGGGGGATGAGCAGTTCTTC. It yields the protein CASSRLRGDEQFF.

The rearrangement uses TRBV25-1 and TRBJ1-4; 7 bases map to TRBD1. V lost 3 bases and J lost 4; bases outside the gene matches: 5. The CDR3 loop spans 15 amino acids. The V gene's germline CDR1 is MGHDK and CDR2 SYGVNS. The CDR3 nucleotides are TGTGCCAGCAGTGATAGGGGGACAGTTAATGAAAAACTGTTTTTT. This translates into CASSDRGTVNEKLFF.

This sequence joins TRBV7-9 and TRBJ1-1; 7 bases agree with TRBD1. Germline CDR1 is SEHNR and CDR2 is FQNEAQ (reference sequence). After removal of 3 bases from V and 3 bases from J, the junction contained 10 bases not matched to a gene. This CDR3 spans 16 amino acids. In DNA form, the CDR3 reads TGTGCCAGCAGCTTCTCCCCCGACAGGGCGGACACTGAAGCTTTCTTT. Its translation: CASSFSPDRADTEAFF.

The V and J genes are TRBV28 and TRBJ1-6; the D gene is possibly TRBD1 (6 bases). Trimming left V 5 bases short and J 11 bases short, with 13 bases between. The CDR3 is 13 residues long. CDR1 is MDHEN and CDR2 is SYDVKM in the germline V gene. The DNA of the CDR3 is TGTGCCAGCAGTCGGGACACCCCGGCACCCCTCCACTTT. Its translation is CASSRDTPAPLHF.

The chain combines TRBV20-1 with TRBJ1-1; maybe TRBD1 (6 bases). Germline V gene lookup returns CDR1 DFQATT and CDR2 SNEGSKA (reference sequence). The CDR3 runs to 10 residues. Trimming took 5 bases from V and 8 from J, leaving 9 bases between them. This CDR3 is CSAGQSEAFF. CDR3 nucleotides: TGCAGTGCTGGACAGTCAGAAGCTTTCTTT.

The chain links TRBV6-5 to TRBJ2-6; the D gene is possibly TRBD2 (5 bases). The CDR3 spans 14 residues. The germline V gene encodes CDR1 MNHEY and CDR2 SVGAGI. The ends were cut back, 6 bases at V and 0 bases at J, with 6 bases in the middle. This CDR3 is CASRRVSGANVLTF. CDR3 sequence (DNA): TGTGCCAGCAGGAGGGTCTCTGGGGCCAACGTCCTGACTTTC.

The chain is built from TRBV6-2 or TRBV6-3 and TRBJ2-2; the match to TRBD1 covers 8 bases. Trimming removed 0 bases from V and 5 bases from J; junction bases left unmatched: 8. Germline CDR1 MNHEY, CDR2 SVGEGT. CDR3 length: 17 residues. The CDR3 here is CASSYSTGQGATGELFF. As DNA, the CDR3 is TGTGCCAGCAGTTACTCGACCGGGCAGGGGGCGACCGGGGAGCTGTTTTTT.

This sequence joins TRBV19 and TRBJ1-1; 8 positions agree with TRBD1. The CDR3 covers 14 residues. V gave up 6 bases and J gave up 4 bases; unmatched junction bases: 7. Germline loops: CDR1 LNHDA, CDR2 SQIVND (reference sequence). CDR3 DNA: TGTGCCAGTAGGGCCGACAGGGGAGGCACTGAAGCTTTCTTT. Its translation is CASRADRGGTEAFF.

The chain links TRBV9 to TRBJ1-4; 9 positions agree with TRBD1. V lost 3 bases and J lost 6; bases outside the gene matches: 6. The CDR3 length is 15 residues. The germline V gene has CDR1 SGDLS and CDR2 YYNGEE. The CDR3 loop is CASSAEDRGYEKLFF. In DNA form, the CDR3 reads TGTGCCAGCAGCGCAGAGGACAGGGGTTATGAAAAACTGTTTTTT.

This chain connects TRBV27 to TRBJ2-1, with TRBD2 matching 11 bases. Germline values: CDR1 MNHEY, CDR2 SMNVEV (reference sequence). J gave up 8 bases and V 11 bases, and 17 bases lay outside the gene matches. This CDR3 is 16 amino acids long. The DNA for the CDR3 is TGTGCCTGCTCGACTAGCGGGGTTCCCACAGGCGATGAGCAGTTCTTC. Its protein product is CACSTSGVPTGDEQFF.

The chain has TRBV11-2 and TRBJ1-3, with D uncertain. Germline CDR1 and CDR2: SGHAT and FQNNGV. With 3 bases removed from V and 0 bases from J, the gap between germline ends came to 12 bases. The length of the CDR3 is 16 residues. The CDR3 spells CASSFLADNSGNTIYF. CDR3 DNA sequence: TGTGCCAGCAGCTTTTTGGCGGATAACTCTGGAAACACCATATATTTT.